The clone carrying this T cell receptor beta chain was seen only a few times. One entry per CDR3 protein results from TCRdb running MiXCR on the RACE reads. The sample has 350,000 to 450,000 distinct CDR3 sequences, 5.1% seen once; the top ten hold approximately 2.4%. V was clipped by 1 base and J by 7 bases, with 14 bases between them. Looked up from germline, CDR1 is LGHNA and CDR2 is YSLEER. CDR3 size: 15 residues. The sample is drawn from a study of human T cells and chemical hapten exposure. Study-level information: Alopecia areata, totalis or universalis was found in mostly female patients.

As to time point: pre-sensitization, week 0. The sample's treatment: therapeutic diphenylcyclopropenone sensitization with weekly scalp DPC. Staff drew blood before applying each patch test. Specimen: whole blood, collected in connection with sensitization to the hapten diphenylcyclopropenone (DPC). The chain links TRBV4-3 to TRBJ2-1; D is uncertain. The TCR sequence derives from a woman in her fifties or sixties with alopecia areata. Some clones in this sample may be carry-over from other donors' samples. The CDR3 loop is CASSQGSARPNEQFF. The CDR3 nucleotides read TGCGCCAGCAGCCAAGGAAGCGCCAGACCAAATGAGCAGTTCTTC.